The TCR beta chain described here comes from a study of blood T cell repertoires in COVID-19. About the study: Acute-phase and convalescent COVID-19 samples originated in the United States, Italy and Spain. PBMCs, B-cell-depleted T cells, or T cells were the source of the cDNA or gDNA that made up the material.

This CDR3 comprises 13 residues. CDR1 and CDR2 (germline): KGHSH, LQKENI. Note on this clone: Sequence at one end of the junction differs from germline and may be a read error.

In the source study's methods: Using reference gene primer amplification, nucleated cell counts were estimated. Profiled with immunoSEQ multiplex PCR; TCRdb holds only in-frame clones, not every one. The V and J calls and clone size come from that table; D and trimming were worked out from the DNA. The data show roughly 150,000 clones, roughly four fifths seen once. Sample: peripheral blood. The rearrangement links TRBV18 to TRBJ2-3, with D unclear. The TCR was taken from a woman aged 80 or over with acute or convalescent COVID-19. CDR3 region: CASSPPPQIRPIF. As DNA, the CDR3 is TGTGCCAGCTCACCCCCCCCACAGATACGCCCAATCTTT. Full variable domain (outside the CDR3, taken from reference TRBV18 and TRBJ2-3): NAGVMQNPRHLVRRRGQEARLRCSPMKGHSHVYWYRQLPEEGLKFMVYLQKENIIDESGMPKERFSAEFPKEGPSILRIQQVVRGDSAAYFCASSPPPQIRPIFGPGTRLTVL.